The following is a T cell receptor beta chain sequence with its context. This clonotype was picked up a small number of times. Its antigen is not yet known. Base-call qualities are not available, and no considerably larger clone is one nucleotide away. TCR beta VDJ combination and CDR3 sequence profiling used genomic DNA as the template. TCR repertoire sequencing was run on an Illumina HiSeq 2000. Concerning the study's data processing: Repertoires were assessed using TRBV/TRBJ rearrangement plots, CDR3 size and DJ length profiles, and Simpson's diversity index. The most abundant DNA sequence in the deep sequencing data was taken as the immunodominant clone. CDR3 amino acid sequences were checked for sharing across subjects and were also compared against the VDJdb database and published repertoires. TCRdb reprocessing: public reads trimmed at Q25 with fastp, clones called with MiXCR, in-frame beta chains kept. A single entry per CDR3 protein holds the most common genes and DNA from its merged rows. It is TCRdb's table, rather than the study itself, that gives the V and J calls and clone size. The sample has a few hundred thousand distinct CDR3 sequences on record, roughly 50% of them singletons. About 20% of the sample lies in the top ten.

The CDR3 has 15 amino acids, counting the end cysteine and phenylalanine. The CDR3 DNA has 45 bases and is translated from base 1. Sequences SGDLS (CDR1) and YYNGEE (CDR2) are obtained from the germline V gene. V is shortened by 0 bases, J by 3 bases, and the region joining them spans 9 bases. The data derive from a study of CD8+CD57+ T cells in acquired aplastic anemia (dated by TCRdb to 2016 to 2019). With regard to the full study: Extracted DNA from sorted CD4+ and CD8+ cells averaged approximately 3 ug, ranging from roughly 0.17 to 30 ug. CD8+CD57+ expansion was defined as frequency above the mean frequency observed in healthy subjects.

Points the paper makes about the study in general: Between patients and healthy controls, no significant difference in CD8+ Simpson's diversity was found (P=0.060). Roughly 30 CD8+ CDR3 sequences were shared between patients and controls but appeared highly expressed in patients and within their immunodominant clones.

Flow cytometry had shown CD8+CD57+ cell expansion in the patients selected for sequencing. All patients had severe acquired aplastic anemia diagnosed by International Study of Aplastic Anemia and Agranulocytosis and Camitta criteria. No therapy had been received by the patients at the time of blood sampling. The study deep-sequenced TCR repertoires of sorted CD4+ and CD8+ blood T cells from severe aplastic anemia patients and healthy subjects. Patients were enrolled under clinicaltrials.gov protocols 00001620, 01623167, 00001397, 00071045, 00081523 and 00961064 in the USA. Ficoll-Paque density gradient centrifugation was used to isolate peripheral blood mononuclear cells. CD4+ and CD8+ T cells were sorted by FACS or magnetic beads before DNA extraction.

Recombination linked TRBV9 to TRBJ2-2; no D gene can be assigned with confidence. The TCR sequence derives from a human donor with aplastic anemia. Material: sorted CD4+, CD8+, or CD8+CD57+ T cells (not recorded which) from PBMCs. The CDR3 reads CASSVGLRDTGELFF. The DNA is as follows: TGTGCCAGCAGCGTAGGCCTCCGGGACACCGGGGAGCTGTTTTTT.